This T cell receptor (beta chain) was sequenced in a study of control samples from healthy donors and cancer patients. The CDR3 has 16 amino acids. V was clipped by 1 base and J by 5 bases, with 18 bases between them. Germline V gives CDR1 MNHEY, CDR2 SMNVEV (reference sequence). The repertoire was sequenced with immunoSEQ multiplex PCR; TCRdb's copy has only in-frame clones and lacks some. Among about 130,000 clones listed, 70% to 90% were seen once. This clone was observed once. Sequenced: blood. The rearrangement joins TRBV27 to TRBJ2-7, with D unresolved. This receptor was taken from a man aged 50 to 60 in good health. The CDR3 sequence: CASSLFGDNLKHEQYF. The DNA of the CDR3 is TGTGCCAGCAGTTTATTCGGAGACAACCTAAAGCACGAGCAGTACTTC.